A single sample gave rise to the 30 T cell receptor beta chains below, sequenced in a study of T cells in localized non-small cell lung cancer. The table came from immunoSEQ multiplex PCR; TCRdb's copy has only in-frame clones and leaves some out. The table records about 21,000 clones, roughly 84% of them present only once. Material: peripheral blood, obtained before any cancer treatment. Receptors originate from a man aged 35 to 70 with stage I lung adenocarcinoma.

The V call is TRBV6-6, the J call TRBJ2-7, with 8 bases identical to TRBD1. Unmatched junction bases numbered 2, after V lost 0 bases and J lost 4 bases. Germline V gene data show CDR1 as MNHNY and CDR2 as SVGAGI (reference sequence). The CDR3 contains 14 residues. CDR3 loop: CASSYSRQGYEQYF. Here the CDR3 DNA reads TGTGCCAGCAGTTACTCGCGACAGGGGTACGAGCAGTACTTC.

The chain couples TRBV9 to TRBJ2-5, with a possible D match to TRBD1 (5 bases). The V gene's germline CDR1 is SGDLS and CDR2 YYNGEE. The CDR3 length is 17 residues. V lost 0 bases and J 4 bases, leaving 19 bases between the germline ends. CDR3 loop: CASSVDWGLGPGETQYF. The CDR3 bases are TGTGCCAGCAGCGTAGATTGGGGTTTGGGGCCAGGAGAGACCCAGTACTTC.

This sequence joins TRBV9 and TRBJ1-6; tentatively, D is TRBD1 (6 bases). V lost 3 bases and J lost 3, with 10 bases in between. The V gene's germline CDR1 is SGDLS and CDR2 YYNGEE. The CDR3 is 15 amino acids. The CDR3 bases are TGTGCCAGCAGCGCCCGGGACAACTATAATTCACCCCTCCACTTT. Its translation: CASSARDNYNSPLHF.

The CDR3 DNA follows: TGTGCCAGCAGTGAAACCTCATGGACTAGCGGTTTCACAGATACGCAGTATTTT. The encoded protein is CASSETSWTSGFTDTQYF. This chain uses TRBV25-1 with TRBJ2-3; the match to TRBD2 covers 10 bases. The CDR3 consists of 18 residues. Trimming at V came to 2 bases and at J to 2 bases, leaving 10 bases not matched to a gene. Germline loops: CDR1 MGHDK, CDR2 SYGVNS.

V gene TRBV21-1 combines with J gene TRBJ2-1; TRBD1, the table's D call, lacks a check against the DNA. TRBV21-1 is classified as a pseudogene. The CDR3 has 14 amino acids. The CDR3 here is CASSKDGQEGEQFF. The DNA for the CDR3 is TGTGCCAGCAGCAAAGATGGGCAGGAAGGTGAGCAGTTCTTC.

This clone has just a few counts. The rearrangement links TRBV4-3 to TRBJ2-2; the D gene is possibly TRBD2 (6 bases). Trimming removed 3 bases from V and 0 bases from J, with 14 bases in between. The CDR3 runs 17 residues. Germline lookup yields CDR1 LGHNA and CDR2 YSLEER. The CDR3: CASSHGGVGTNTGELFF. For the CDR3, the DNA is TGCGCCAGCAGCCACGGAGGGGTCGGAACGAACACCGGGGAGCTGTTTTTT.

The chain couples TRBV5-6 to TRBJ2-3; weak D call: TRBD2 (6 bases). The V end was cut by 0 bases, the J end by 4 bases, with 9 bases between. This CDR3 comprises 14 residues. The germline gives CDR1 SGHDT, CDR2 YYEEEE. The CDR3 protein is CASSLAPGADTQYF. In DNA form, the CDR3 reads TGTGCCAGCAGCTTGGCGCCGGGGGCAGATACGCAGTATTTT.

The gene calls are TRBV15 and TRBJ2-7; the D is unclear. This CDR3 comprises 15 residues. Germline loops: CDR1 LNHNV, CDR2 YYDKDF (reference sequence). V was pared by 0 bases and J by 6 bases, with 15 bases between. CDR3 residues: CATSRETVQVGEQYF. The CDR3 bases are TGTGCCACCAGCAGAGAAACCGTCCAGGTTGGCGAGCAGTACTTC.

The V gene is TRBV4-3, the J gene TRBJ2-1, with TRBD2 identical over 14 bases. The CDR3 is 16 amino acids. V was pared by 4 bases and J by 5 bases, with 4 bases of the junction left unmatched. Per germline, CDR1 LGHNA and CDR2 YSLEER. Written as DNA, the CDR3 is TGCGCCAGCAGCCGACTAGCGGGGGGGCGGGACAATGAGCAGTTCTTC. Translating gives CASSRLAGGRDNEQFF.

The CDR3 loop is CASSLGVAGDRETQYF. In DNA, the CDR3 is TGCGCCAGCAGCTTGGGGGTAGCGGGAGACAGAGAGACCCAGTACTTC. The chain employs TRBV5-1 and TRBJ2-5; 9 nucleotides agree with TRBD2. Germline V gene sequence: CDR1 SGHRS, CDR2 YFSETQ. This CDR3 has 16 residues. With V trimmed by 0 bases and J by 4 bases, 7 bases remained unmatched.

The V call is TRBV6-5, the J call TRBJ2-1; 9 bases are a match to TRBD2. CDR1 and CDR2 (germline): MNHEY, SVGAGI. J lost 10 bases, V lost 6 bases, and 13 bases had no gene match. The length of the CDR3 is 15 residues. The CDR3 loop is CASRPMAGGAGEQFF. CDR3 DNA sequence: TGTGCCAGCAGGCCCATGGCGGGAGGGGCAGGGGAGCAGTTCTTC.

This clone appeared a single time. The V gene is TRBV5-6, the J gene TRBJ2-7; maybe TRBD1 (6 bases). V lost 4 bases, J lost 6 bases, and 17 bases lay in between. Germline lookup yields CDR1 SGHDT and CDR2 YYEEEE. The CDR3 sequence is 14 residues long. CDR3 amino acids: CASSLDRLRPEQYF. Here the CDR3 DNA reads TGTGCCAGCAGCCTCGACAGGCTTCGGCCCGAGCAGTACTTC.

CDR3 nucleotide sequence: TGTGCCAGCAGTGATAGCGGGACCCCAGGAGAGACCCAGTACTTC. Encoded protein: CASSDSGTPGETQYF. This chain joins TRBV7-3 and TRBJ2-5; the match to TRBD2 covers 8 bases. V dropped 6 bases and J dropped 4; count of bases not matched to a gene: 10. The CDR3 is made up of 15 amino acids. The germline V gene has CDR1 SGHTA and CDR2 FQGTGA. Based on the CDR3 plus reference TRBV7-3 and TRBJ2-5, the full variable domain is GAGVSQTPSNKVTEKGKYVELRCDPISGHTALYWYRQSLGQGPEFLIYFQGTGAADDSGLPNDRFFAVRPEGSVSTLKIQRTERGDSAVYLCASSDSGTPGETQYFGPGTRLLVL.

The chain has TRBV27 and TRBJ1-2; D is unresolved. The ends were cut back, 5 bases at V and 2 bases at J, with 18 bases in the middle. From germline, CDR1 is MNHEY and CDR2 SMNVEV (reference sequence). The CDR3 contains 16 residues. The CDR3 nucleotides are TGTGCCAGCAGTCCCGAGGCGGGTCTAGTGAACTATGGCTACACCTTC. This codes for CASSPEAGLVNYGYTF.

This chain joins TRBV13 and TRBJ2-3; D tentatively reads TRBD1 or TRBD2 (6 bases each). The germline V gene has CDR1 PRHDT and CDR2 FYEKMQ (reference sequence). The germline V and J ends were trimmed by 2 bases and 6 bases, with 15 bases remaining between them. This CDR3 has 15 amino acids. CDR3 sequence (DNA): TGTGCCAGCAGCTTACGACCGACGGGGGCCGATACGCAGTATTTT. It is translated as CASSLRPTGADTQYF.

The CDR3 spells CASSSQPGGNSYEQYF. The CDR3 coding sequence is TGTGCCAGCAGCTCCCAGCCGGGGGGGAACTCCTACGAGCAGTACTTC. The chain uses TRBV11-2 and TRBJ2-7; TRBD2 matches at 8 bases. The ends lost 4 bases at V and 0 bases at J; junction bases unmatched: 8. Per the germline V gene, CDR1 is SGHAT and CDR2 is FQNNGV. The CDR3 extends over 16 amino acids.

The chain couples TRBV9 to TRBJ2-5; 12 positions agree with TRBD1. Trimming removed 3 bases from V and 5 bases from J; junction bases left unmatched: 14. Germline V gene lookup returns CDR1 SGDLS and CDR2 YYNGEE. The CDR3 has 18 amino acids. The CDR3 sequence is CASSAPRRDRGLWETQYF. In nucleotides, the CDR3 is TGTGCCAGCAGCGCCCCTCGAAGGGACAGGGGGCTCTGGGAGACCCAGTACTTC.

This sequence joins TRBV29-1 and TRBJ2-5; 7 bases fit TRBD2. This CDR3 spans 14 amino acids. The V segment lost 4 bases and the J segment 1 base; nucleotides outside the gene matches: 6. CDR1 and CDR2 from the germline V gene are SQVTM and ANQGSEA. The CDR3 reads CSVVGGSSQETQYF. The CDR3 DNA sequence: TGCAGCGTTGTTGGCGGGAGCTCCCAAGAGACCCAGTACTTC.

V usage is TRBV4-1 and J usage is TRBJ1-3; weak D call: TRBD1 (6 bases). Germline V gives CDR1 MGHRA, CDR2 YSYEKL. V was shortened by 4 bases and J by 4 bases, with 11 bases between the two germline ends. The CDR3 covers 14 residues. In DNA, the CDR3 is TGCGCCAGCAGCCGATACGACAGGGGAAACACCATATATTTT. Its protein is CASSRYDRGNTIYF.

The V and J genes are TRBV5-6 and TRBJ2-7; no firm D call. This CDR3 contains 12 residues. Trimming took 7 bases from V and 2 from J, leaving 10 bases between them. Germline values: CDR1 SGHDT, CDR2 YYEEEE. In nucleotides, the CDR3 is TGTGCCAGCGGTCGGGCGGCCTACGAGCAGTACTTC. It yields the protein CASGRAAYEQYF.

This clone was seen more than once but under ten times. The chain links TRBV6-1 to TRBJ1-3; TRBD1 is a possible D gene (5 bases). Trimming cost V 4 bases and J 0 bases, with 10 bases left between them. Germline CDR1 MNHNS, CDR2 SASEGT. The CDR3 has 15 amino acids. The CDR3, as DNA: TGTGCCAGCAGTGGGGACTCCTACTCTGGAAACACCATATATTTT. This translates into CASSGDSYSGNTIYF.

The chain has TRBV7-3 and TRBJ2-2, with D perhaps matching TRBD2 (6 bases). The germline CDR1 and CDR2 sequences are SGHTA and FQGTGA. The CDR3 contains 13 residues. Trimming stripped 3 bases from V and 6 bases from J, with 8 bases between. The CDR3 sequence is CASSLGGSGELFF. The CDR3 coding sequence is TGTGCCAGCAGCTTGGGAGGTTCCGGGGAGCTGTTTTTT.

J is TRBJ2-3 and V is TRBV5-6; D not certain. The germline CDR1 and CDR2 sequences are SGHDT and YYEEEE. CDR3 length: 16 amino acids. Trimming shortened V by 0 bases and J by 2 bases, and 13 bases separated the two germline ends. The CDR3 sequence: CASSLELRGVTDTQYF. In nucleotides, the CDR3 is TGTGCCAGCAGCTTGGAATTGCGTGGGGTCACAGATACGCAGTATTTT.

The genes are TRBV2 and TRBJ2-5; D gene ambiguous. Germline V CDR1 and CDR2: SNHLY, FYNNEI. Trimming took off 7 bases at V and 0 bases at J, with 6 bases between the two ends. The CDR3 is 12 amino acids. The CDR3 is CASNQYQETQYF. The DNA of the CDR3 is TGTGCCAGCAACCAGTACCAAGAGACCCAGTACTTC.

The J gene is TRBJ2-7, the V gene TRBV7-9; a possible D gene is TRBD1 (5 bases). The V end was cut by 4 bases, the J end by 5 bases, with 9 bases between. The CDR3 spans 12 residues. The V gene's germline CDR1 is SEHNR and CDR2 FQNEAQ (reference sequence). In DNA, the CDR3 is TGTGCCAGCAGCTCGGACACCAACGAGCAGTACTTC. Its translation is CASSSDTNEQYF.

V gene TRBV4-2 combines with J gene TRBJ2-7; tentatively, D is TRBD1 (6 bases). From germline, CDR1 is LGHNA and CDR2 YNFKEQ. The V and J ends lost 1 base and 2 bases respectively, with 12 bases between them. The CDR3 consists of 15 residues. DNA for the CDR3: TGTGCCAGCAGCCAAGGGAACAGGGAGACCTACGAGCAGTACTTC. As protein: CASSQGNRETYEQYF.

This clone was observed a single time. CDR3 DNA: TGTGCCAGCAGCTTCCAACTTAATGAAAAACTGTTTTTT. Translated: CASSFQLNEKLFF. The rearrangement joins TRBV13 to TRBJ1-4; D is uncertain. The V gene lost 3 bases and the J gene lost 4 bases, with 6 bases spanning the gap. The CDR3 is 13 residues long. From germline, CDR1 is PRHDT and CDR2 FYEKMQ (reference sequence).

The CDR3 DNA reads TGTGCCAGCAGCTTATGGGGAAGAGGAAACACCATATATTTT. It codes for CASSLWGRGNTIYF. J is TRBJ1-3 and V is TRBV7-2; D is undetermined. Trimming removed 2 bases at V and 4 bases at J, with 9 bases between. Germline loops: CDR1 SGHTA, CDR2 FQGNSA. This CDR3 is built from 14 residues. The variable domain in full, with the rest retrieved from reference TRBV7-2 and TRBJ1-3, is GAGVSQSPSNKVTEKGKDVELRCDPISGHTALYWYRQSLGQGLEFLIYFQGNSAPDKSGLPSDRFSAERTGGSVSTLTIQRTQQEDSAVYLCASSLWGRGNTIYFGEGSWLTVV.

The genes are TRBV11-2 and TRBJ2-7; the D call may be TRBD1 or TRBD2 (6 bases each). Germline V gives CDR1 SGHAT, CDR2 FQNNGV. The CDR3 runs 18 residues. The germline V and J ends were trimmed by 4 bases and 5 bases, with 27 bases remaining between them. CDR3 residues: CASSSQGGWTDSYDEQYF. DNA of the CDR3: TGTGCCAGCAGCTCCCAGGGAGGCTGGACAGATTCGTACGACGAGCAGTACTTC.

This chain uses TRBV7-2 with TRBJ2-4, with D perhaps TRBD1 (7 bases). This CDR3 has 14 residues. CDR1 is SGHTA, CDR2 FQGNSA, per germline. Trimming stripped 5 bases from V and 7 bases from J, with 15 bases between. CDR3 region: CASSTTAGGNIQYF. The CDR3, as DNA: TGTGCCAGCAGCACGACGGCAGGGGGGAACATTCAGTACTTC.